This entry describes one T cell receptor beta chain. Its antigen remains undetermined. No base quality information exists; no much larger clone differs at one position. The data were taken from a study of T-cell memory formation after mild COVID-19 (dated by TCRdb to about 2021). As for the study more broadly: TCR sequence clusters from the two donors were found to be largely donor specific. In two donors, T-cell clones that expanded and contracted after mild COVID-19 were tracked by sequencing TCRalpha and TCRbeta repertoires over time. Two young, previously healthy adult volunteers made up the cohort, one male and one female. Overall study outcomes, separate from this receptor: Balanced CD4/CD8 phenotypes were observed for clones contracting from day 15 to 85, whereas a bias towards CD4+ was observed for a second wave of clones expanding from day 15 to 37. Whether the second-wave clones peaking on day 37 were SARS-CoV-2 specific was not confirmed. Only a couple of mild cases were covered by the study, and larger cohorts that include severe cases with pre-infection samples were considered necessary. The detection of some responding clones in pre-infection memory suggests that pre-existing cross-reactive memory T cells joined the SARS-CoV-2 response. Contracting CD4+ clones were found mainly in CM and EM memory subsets, while CD8+ clones were enriched in EMRA.

Taken from cysteine to phenylalanine, the CDR3 has 14 residues. CDR3 DNA is the only sequence kept; it has 42 bases, read in frame from the first base. For CDR1 and CDR2, the germline V gene (reference sequence) lists LNHDA and SQIVND. Here V drops 6 bases and J drops 2 bases, and the junction holds 4 bases not matched to any gene. PBMCs were isolated by Ficoll-Paque density gradient centrifugation. Sequencing took place on an Illumina NovaSeq 6000. cDNA libraries for TCRalpha and TCRbeta were prepared by 5'RACE using constant-segment primers, with sample barcodes and unique molecular identifiers added. RNA was extracted from every sample with Trizol reagent. The libraries were amplified in two PCR steps, and the second step added a second sample barcode and Illumina TruSeq adapters. Sequencing of the libraries was done on an Illumina NovaSeq, producing 2 x 150 bp paired-end reads. Per the authors' processing: The reads were demultiplexed and collapsed into UMI-guided consensus sequences using migec v1.2.7. Using mixcr v2.1.11, UMI consensuses were aligned to TRA and TRB V and J templates and then assembled into clonotypes. Clonotypes were classified as expanded or contracted when called significant by both edgeR and NoisET, with noise models trained on biological replicates. edgeR calls used a false discovery rate-adjusted p below 0.01 and a log2 fold-change threshold of 1. As an exploratory analysis of dynamics, max-normalized trajectories of the 1000 most abundant clonotypes were examined by PCA with hierarchical clustering. Separately sequenced CD4+ and CD8+ repertoires were used to assign the CD4 or CD8 phenotype of responding clones. TCRdb reran the public reads through fastp at Q25 and MiXCR, keeping productive beta chains. Merged by CDR3 protein, the rows form single entries marked with the most common genes and DNA. TCRdb, not the original authors, processed these V and J calls. Counted in this sample were 550,000 to 600,000 distinct CDR3 sequences; roughly 20% of them appeared once. The ten largest account for about 8.7% of the sample.

The sequence links TRBV19 to TRBJ2-7; the junction holds 10 bases that match TRBD1. The receptor's source is an adult woman who had mild COVID-19 (a few samples of this study predate the infection). The sample titles of this study are shuffled in the database, so cell type and time point are left out; the donor was told from shared clones. What was sequenced was PBMCs or a T cell subset sorted from them (not recorded which). In nucleotide form, the sequence is TGTGCCAGTAGAGCGGGGACAGGGGCCTACGAGCAGTACTTC. It is translated as CASRAGTGAYEQYF. Reference TRBV19 and TRBJ2-7 proteins supply the regions before and after the CDR3; the full variable domain is: DGGITQSPKYLFRKEGQNVTLSCEQNLNHDAMYWYRQDPGQGLRLIYYSQIVNDFQKGDIAEGYSVSREKKESFPLTVTSAQKNPTAFYLCASRAGTGAYEQYFGPGTRLTVT.